Sequencing of this TCR delta chain was carried out in a study of gamma-delta T cells after stem cell transplantation. By its share, this clone is medium-sized. TCRdb reanalyzed the RT-PCR reads using CATT. The table shows about 2,900 delta-chain clones, with around a third occurring only once. Germline V lookup: CDR1 GEAIGNYY, CDR2 EKD. This CDR3 is built from 22 residues. The junction had 11 bases not matched to a gene; V was cut back by 0 bases and J by 0 bases. The sequence was obtained from a human donor. It is not recorded whose cells these are; they may come from a transplant donor. Input material: gamma-delta T cells. J is TRDJ3 and V is TRDV2; 12 bases agree with TRDD3. CDR3 bases: TGTGCCTGTGACACCCTTTCTGGGGGATACGCGCAGAGCTCCTGGGACACCCGACAGATGTTTTTC. It yields the protein CACDTLSGGYAQSSWDTRQMFF.